The 28 T cell receptor beta chains below all came from one sample that was sequenced in a study of STAT3 mutations in large granular lymphocyte leukemia. Their cognate antigens are unknown. Findings and limits, study-wide: Every T-cell large granular lymphocyte leukemia patient had at least one immunodominant TCR beta clonotype.

Generated by immunoSEQ multiplex PCR, the TCRdb table keeps only in-frame clones and is missing some. Here the sample spans about 10,000 clones, 88% being singletons. Source material: peripheral blood mononuclear cells. The receptors originated from a man between 60 and 70 years old with T-cell large granular lymphocyte leukemia. Some clones in this sample may be carry-over from other donors' samples.

The CDR3 DNA follows: TGTGCCAGCAGCTTAGTCGTGATCCCAGATACGCAGTATTTT. The encoded protein is CASSLVVIPDTQYF. The chain carries TRBV7-2 and TRBJ2-3, with no clear D. The CDR3 covers 14 residues. CDR1 is SGHTA, CDR2 FQGNSA, per germline. V lost 1 base and J lost 4, with 9 bases in between.

The V call is TRBV11-2, the J call TRBJ2-1; a weak D match, TRBD2 (5 bases). The CDR3 spans 15 residues. Germline V CDR1 and CDR2: SGHAT, FQNNGV. The V and J ends lost 5 bases and 5 bases respectively, with 16 bases between them. The CDR3, as DNA: TGTGCCAGCAGCCCCGGGGTCAGGACTGACAATGAGCAGTTCTTC. As protein: CASSPGVRTDNEQFF.

This clone was observed a single time. The chain links TRBV4-3 to TRBJ1-1, with unresolved D. Trimming took 0 bases from V and 1 from J, leaving 12 bases between them. The CDR3 spans 16 residues. The germline CDR1 and CDR2 sequences are LGHNA and YSLEER. This chain's CDR3 is CASSQDGAGRNTEAFF. CDR3 in DNA: TGCGCCAGCAGCCAAGACGGTGCAGGCCGGAACACTGAAGCTTTCTTT.

V is TRBV4-3 and J is TRBJ2-3; D may be TRBD2 (6 bases). CDR3 size: 16 residues. V lost 0 bases and J lost 4, with 14 bases in between. Germline V lookup: CDR1 LGHNA, CDR2 YSLEER. The CDR3, as DNA: TGCGCCAGCAGCCAAGACCGACTAGGAGGTTCAGATACGCAGTATTTT. The encoded protein is CASSQDRLGGSDTQYF.

V is TRBV11-2 and J is TRBJ2-3; D not resolved. The V and J ends lost 0 bases and 5 bases respectively, with 18 bases between them. The CDR3 spans 17 residues. Germline assignment: CDR1 SGHAT and CDR2 FQNNGV. For the CDR3, the DNA is TGTGCCAGCAGCTTAGAAAAAGTTAGCCCAATCGGAGATACGCAGTATTTT. This sequence encodes CASSLEKVSPIGDTQYF. The variable domain in full, completed from reference TRBV11-2 and TRBJ2-3, reads EAGVAQSPRYKIIEKRQSVAFWCNPISGHATLYWYQQILGQGPKLLIQFQNNGVVDDSQLPKDRFSAERLKGVDSTLKIQPAKLEDSAVYLCASSLEKVSPIGDTQYFGPGTRLTVL.

This sequence joins TRBV25-1 and TRBJ2-3; the match to TRBD2 covers 10 bases. V gave up 2 bases and J gave up 2 bases; unmatched junction bases: 1. Germline V gene data show CDR1 as MGHDK and CDR2 as SYGVNS. The CDR3 runs to 15 residues. The CDR3 protein is CASSELAGATDTQYF. In DNA, the CDR3 is TGTGCCAGCAGTGAACTAGCGGGAGCCACAGATACGCAGTATTTT. The whole variable domain, filled in from reference TRBV25-1 and TRBJ2-3, reads EADIYQTPRYLVIGTGKKITLECSQTMGHDKMYWYQQDPGMELHLIHYSYGVNSTEKGDLSSESTVSRIRTEHFPLTLESARPSHTSQYLCASSELAGATDTQYFGPGTRLTVL.

The sample holds one count of this clone. This rearrangement joins TRBV6-5 to TRBJ2-7, with TRBD2 as a possible D gene (6 bases). The CDR3 is made up of 15 amino acids. Deletions cut 2 bases from V and 0 bases from J, with 11 bases between. Germline values: CDR1 MNHEY, CDR2 SVGAGI. The CDR3 region is CASSYRDFSSYEQYF. CDR3 nucleotides: TGTGCCAGCAGTTACCGGGACTTCAGCTCCTACGAGCAGTACTTC.

The chain employs TRBV18 and TRBJ2-3, with 7 nucleotides matching TRBD2. V trimming: 2 bases; J trimming: 1 base; junction bases outside the gene matches: 6. This CDR3 comprises 16 residues. Germline loops: CDR1 KGHSH, CDR2 LQKENI. This CDR3 reads CASSPRGRGGTDTQYF. CDR3 DNA sequence: TGTGCCAGCTCACCAAGGGGTCGGGGGGGCACAGATACGCAGTATTTT.

The chain links TRBV6-5 to TRBJ1-1; D gene ambiguous. CDR1 is MNHEY and CDR2 is SVGAGI in the germline V gene. The V gene lost 5 bases and the J gene lost 5 bases, with 15 bases spanning the gap. This CDR3 region has 14 residues. As DNA, the CDR3 is TGTGCCAGCAGTCCCCGACATCTGACTACTGAAGCTTTCTTT. Translating gives CASSPRHLTTEAFF.

V and J are TRBV5-1 and TRBJ2-7; unclear D gene. Trimming stripped 2 bases from V and 1 base from J, with 10 bases between. The CDR3 spans 14 residues. Germline values: CDR1 SGHRS, CDR2 YFSETQ. The CDR3 reads CASSFLPRSYEQYF. For the CDR3, the DNA is TGCGCCAGCAGCTTCCTCCCAAGGTCCTACGAGCAGTACTTC.

The V call is TRBV25-1, the J call TRBJ2-3; TRBD2 aligns across 9 bases. Trimming at V came to 3 bases and at J to 0 bases, leaving 4 bases not matched to a gene. The CDR3 has 16 amino acids. Germline V lookup: CDR1 MGHDK, CDR2 SYGVNS. CDR3: CASSDPGLASTDTQYF. The CDR3 coding sequence is TGTGCCAGCAGTGATCCTGGACTAGCGAGCACAGATACGCAGTATTTT.

The V gene is TRBV6-1, the J gene TRBJ1-5; tentatively, D is TRBD1 (6 bases). Germline V gives CDR1 MNHNS, CDR2 SASEGT. Trimming removed 6 bases at V and 3 bases at J, with 9 bases between. This CDR3 is built from 13 residues. The chain's CDR3 is CASRGDTNQPQHF. The CDR3 region has the DNA TGTGCCAGCAGGGGGGACACCAATCAGCCCCAGCATTTT.

This sequence joins TRBV2 and TRBJ2-7, with D possibly called TRBD1 or TRBD2 (5 bases each). The CDR3 is 14 residues long. The germline V gene encodes CDR1 SNHLY and CDR2 FYNNEI. The germline V and J ends were trimmed by 6 bases and 4 bases, with 16 bases remaining between them. CDR3 loop: CASSGTRRGYEQYF. In nucleotides, the CDR3 is TGTGCCAGCAGCGGGACCCGCCGCGGGTACGAGCAGTACTTC.

The chain joins TRBV7-9 to TRBJ1-5; D possibly corresponds to TRBD1 (5 bases). CDR1 SEHNR and CDR2 FQNEAQ come from the germline V gene (reference sequence). CDR3 size: 12 residues. The CDR3 here is CASCRGNQPQHF. The CDR3 DNA sequence: TGTGCAAGCTGTAGGGGTAATCAGCCCCAGCATTTT.

V usage is TRBV25-1 and J usage is TRBJ1-5; the D is unclear. CDR1 MGHDK and CDR2 SYGVNS come from the germline V gene. This CDR3 comprises 14 residues. The V and J ends lost 1 base and 4 bases respectively, with 8 bases between them. CDR3 bases: TGTGCCAGCAGTGAATCGCCGGGTAATCAGCCCCAGCATTTT. Amino acids: CASSESPGNQPQHF.

The chain combines TRBV29-1 with TRBJ2-3, with D possibly being TRBD2 (6 bases). This CDR3 has 16 residues. CDR1 SQVTM and CDR2 ANQGSEA come from the germline V gene. V was trimmed by 1 base and J by 1 base, leaving 15 bases between them. The CDR3 spells CSVEGGKRRGTDTQYF. The DNA of the CDR3 is TGCAGCGTTGAAGGGGGGAAGAGGAGGGGCACAGATACGCAGTATTTT.

The gene calls are TRBV18 and TRBJ2-3, with 9 nucleotides matching TRBD1. V trimming: 3 bases; J trimming: 4 bases; junction bases outside the gene matches: 14. CDR3 size: 18 residues. The germline gives CDR1 KGHSH, CDR2 LQKENI. CDR3 in amino acids: CASSPSGGNRGLADTQYF. The CDR3 region has the DNA TGTGCCAGCTCACCCTCAGGTGGGAACAGGGGGCTCGCAGATACGCAGTATTTT.

The chain is built from TRBV15 and TRBJ1-2; possibly TRBD1 for D (6 bases). The CDR3 has 14 residues. Germline CDR1 LNHNV, CDR2 YYDKDF (reference sequence). Trimming stripped 0 bases from V and 4 bases from J, with 9 bases between. The CDR3 DNA is TGTGCCACCAGCAGAGATGGACAGTCCTATGGCTACACCTTC. Translated, it gives CATSRDGQSYGYTF. Based on the CDR3 plus reference TRBV15 and TRBJ1-2, the full variable domain is DAMVIQNPRYQVTQFGKPVTLSCSQTLNHNVMYWYQQKSSQAPKLLFHYYDKDFNNEADTPDNFQSRRPNTSFCFLDIRSPGLGDTAMYLCATSRDGQSYGYTFGSGTRLTVV.

This clone was observed a handful of times. V usage is TRBV5-1 and J usage is TRBJ2-5; D possibly corresponds to TRBD1 (6 bases). Germline values: CDR1 SGHRS, CDR2 YFSETQ. V shed 4 bases and J shed 5 bases, with 15 bases lying between them. The CDR3 runs 14 residues. CDR3 DNA sequence: TGCGCCAGCAGCCACCGGGACACGGAGGAGACCCAGTACTTC. As protein: CASSHRDTEETQYF.

J is TRBJ2-7 and V is TRBV18, with TRBD2 matching over 7 bases. Germline V gene data show CDR1 as KGHSH and CDR2 as LQKENI. The CDR3 runs 15 residues. The ends lost 2 bases at V and 3 bases at J; junction bases unmatched: 7. The CDR3 loop reads CASSPSGTPYYEQYF. The CDR3 bases are TGTGCCAGCTCACCAAGCGGGACTCCTTACTACGAGCAGTACTTC.

The chain has TRBV15 and TRBJ1-1; D remains unclear. The CDR3 totals 14 residues. Trimming took off 5 bases at V and 4 bases at J, with 14 bases between the two ends. The germline V gene has CDR1 LNHNV and CDR2 YYDKDF (reference sequence). The CDR3 DNA follows: TGTGCCACCAGCCCCTCCGGACGGGGCACTGAAGCTTTCTTT. Amino acids: CATSPSGRGTEAFF.

A single count supports this clone. V usage is TRBV9 and J usage is TRBJ1-1; TRBD1 matches at 7 bases. The CDR3 is 15 amino acids. From germline, CDR1 is SGDLS and CDR2 YYNGEE. Trimming took 2 bases from V and 1 from J; bases not matched to a gene: 5. The CDR3 DNA sequence: TGTGCCAGCAGCGTCGACAGGGTCCGGAACACTGAAGCTTTCTTT. Its protein product is CASSVDRVRNTEAFF.

The gene calls are TRBV2 and TRBJ2-2; tentatively, D is TRBD1 or TRBD2 (6 bases each). Trimming took off 4 bases at V and 8 bases at J, with 14 bases between the two ends. The CDR3 is made up of 14 amino acids. Germline values: CDR1 SNHLY, CDR2 FYNNEI. The CDR3 loop reads CASSGARGVGELFF. The CDR3 DNA is TGTGCCAGCAGTGGGGCTAGGGGGGTTGGGGAGCTGTTTTTT.

This chain joins TRBV7-8 and TRBJ2-7; 10 bases are a match to TRBD2. This CDR3 contains 17 residues. J gave up 3 bases and V 1 base, and 9 bases lay outside the gene matches. Germline CDR1 is SGHVS and CDR2 is FQNEAQ. In DNA, the CDR3 is TGTGCCAGCAGCTTAGAAGCACGACTAGCGGGCAACTACGAGCAGTACTTC. Residues: CASSLEARLAGNYEQYF.

The chain couples TRBV9 to TRBJ2-1; 11 nucleotides line up with TRBD2. There are 15 residues in the CDR3. V shed 4 bases and J 5 bases; nucleotides not matched to a gene: 5. CDR1 is SGDLS and CDR2 is YYNGEE in the germline V gene. The CDR3 protein is CASSLAGGQNNEQFF. The CDR3, as DNA: TGTGCCAGCAGCTTAGCGGGAGGGCAAAACAATGAGCAGTTCTTC.

This clone was seen only once. The V and J genes are TRBV2 and TRBJ1-5; no clear D. The CDR3 is 16 amino acids. The V gene's germline CDR1 is SNHLY and CDR2 FYNNEI. V was pared by 0 bases and J by 2 bases, with 11 bases between. The CDR3 protein is CASSEASTGGNQPQHF. The CDR3 bases are TGTGCCAGCAGTGAAGCATCGACTGGGGGCAATCAGCCCCAGCATTTT.

The chain combines TRBV7-9 with TRBJ2-3; possible D gene TRBD2, 6 bases. V gave up 2 bases and J gave up 4 bases, with 16 bases separating them. The CDR3 contains 16 residues. The germline V gene encodes CDR1 SEHNR and CDR2 FQNEAQ (reference sequence). In DNA, the CDR3 is TGTGCCAGCAGCTTAAAGGTTCCGACTAGTCCAGATACGCAGTATTTT. This codes for CASSLKVPTSPDTQYF.

This clone was seen more than once but under ten times. The V call is TRBV6-6, the J call TRBJ1-5, with D hard to call. The CDR3 runs to 13 residues. From germline, CDR1 is MNHNY and CDR2 SVGAGI (reference sequence). V lost 4 bases and J lost 7, with 11 bases in between. This CDR3 is CASSSRLEQPQHF. CDR3 coding DNA: TGTGCCAGCAGTTCTCGGTTGGAGCAGCCCCAGCATTTT.